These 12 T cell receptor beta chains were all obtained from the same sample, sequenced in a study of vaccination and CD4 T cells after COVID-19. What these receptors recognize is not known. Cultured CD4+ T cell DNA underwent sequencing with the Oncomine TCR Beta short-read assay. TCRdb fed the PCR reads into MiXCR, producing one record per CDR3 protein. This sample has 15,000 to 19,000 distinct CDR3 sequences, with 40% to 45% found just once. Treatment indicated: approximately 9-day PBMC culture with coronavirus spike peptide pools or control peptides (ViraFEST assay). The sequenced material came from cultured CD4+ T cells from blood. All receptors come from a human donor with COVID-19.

CDR3 amino acids: CASSSPGAGSTDTQYF. CDR3 in DNA: TGTGCCAGCAGTTCCCCGGGAGCGGGTAGCACAGATACGCAGTATTTT. This chain joins TRBV28 and TRBJ2-3; TRBD2 might be the D (6 bases). Trimming left V 4 bases short and J 0 bases short, with 14 bases between. The CDR3 extends over 16 amino acids. Germline V gene sequence: CDR1 MDHEN, CDR2 SYDVKM.

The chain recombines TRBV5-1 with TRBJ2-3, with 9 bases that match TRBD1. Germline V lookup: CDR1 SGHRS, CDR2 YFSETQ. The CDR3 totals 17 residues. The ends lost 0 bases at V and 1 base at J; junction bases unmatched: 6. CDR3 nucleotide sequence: TGCGCCAGCAGCTTGGGCATCACAGGGGGCGGCACAGATACGCAGTATTTT. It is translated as CASSLGITGGGTDTQYF.

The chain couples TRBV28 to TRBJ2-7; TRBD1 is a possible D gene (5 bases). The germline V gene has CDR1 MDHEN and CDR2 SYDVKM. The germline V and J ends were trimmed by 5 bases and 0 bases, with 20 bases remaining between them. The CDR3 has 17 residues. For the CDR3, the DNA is TGTGCCAGCAGTCCCGGCCCAGGGCAGGTAGCCTCCTACGAGCAGTACTTC. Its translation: CASSPGPGQVASYEQYF.

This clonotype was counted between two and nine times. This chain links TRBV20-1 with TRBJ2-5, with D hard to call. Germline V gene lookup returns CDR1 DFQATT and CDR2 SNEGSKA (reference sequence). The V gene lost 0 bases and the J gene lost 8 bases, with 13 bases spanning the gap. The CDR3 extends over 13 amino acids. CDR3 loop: CSARESGIYTQYF. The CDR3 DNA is TGCAGTGCTAGAGAGTCGGGTATATATACCCAGTACTTC.

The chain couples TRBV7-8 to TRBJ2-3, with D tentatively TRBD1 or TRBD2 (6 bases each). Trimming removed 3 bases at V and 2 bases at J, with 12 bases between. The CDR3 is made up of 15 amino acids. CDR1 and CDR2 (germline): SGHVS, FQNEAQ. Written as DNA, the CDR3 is TGTGCCAGCAGCTTCATCCGGGGGCCCACAGATACGCAGTATTTT. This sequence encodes CASSFIRGPTDTQYF.

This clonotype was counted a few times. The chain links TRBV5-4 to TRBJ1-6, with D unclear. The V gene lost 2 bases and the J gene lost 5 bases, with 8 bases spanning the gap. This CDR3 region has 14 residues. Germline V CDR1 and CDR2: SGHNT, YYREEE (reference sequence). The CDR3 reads CASSFLANNSPLHF. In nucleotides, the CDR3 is TGTGCCAGCAGCTTCCTTGCAAATAATTCACCCCTCCACTTT.

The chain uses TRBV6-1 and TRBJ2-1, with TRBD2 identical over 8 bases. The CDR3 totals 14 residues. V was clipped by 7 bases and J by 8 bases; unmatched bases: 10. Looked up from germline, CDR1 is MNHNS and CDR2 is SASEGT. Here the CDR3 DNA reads TGTGCCAGCACCCTGACTAGCGTGATAGATGAGCAGTTCTTC. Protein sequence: CASTLTSVIDEQFF.

CDR3 in amino acids: CAISRDGSSNQPQHF. CDR3 DNA: TGTGCCATCAGCCGGGACGGTTCTAGCAATCAGCCCCAGCATTTT. The chain recombines TRBV10-3 with TRBJ1-5; a possible D gene is TRBD1 (5 bases). The CDR3 length is 15 residues. The germline CDR1 and CDR2 sequences are ENHRY and SYGVKD. Trimming removed 6 bases from V and 0 bases from J, with 12 bases in between.

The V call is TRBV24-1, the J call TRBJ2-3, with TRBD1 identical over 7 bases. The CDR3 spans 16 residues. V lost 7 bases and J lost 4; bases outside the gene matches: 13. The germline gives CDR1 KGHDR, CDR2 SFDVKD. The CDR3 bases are TGTGCCACCAGGCAAAGGGACAGTACTCCATCAGATACGCAGTATTTT. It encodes CATRQRDSTPSDTQYF.

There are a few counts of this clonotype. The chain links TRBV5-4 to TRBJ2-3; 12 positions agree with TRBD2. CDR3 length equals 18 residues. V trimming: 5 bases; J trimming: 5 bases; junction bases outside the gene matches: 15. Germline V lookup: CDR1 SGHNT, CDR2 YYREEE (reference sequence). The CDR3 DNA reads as TGTGCCAGCAGTTACCTAGCGGGGGGGCTCCGTGGGAGAGATACGCAGTATTTT. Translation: CASSYLAGGLRGRDTQYF.

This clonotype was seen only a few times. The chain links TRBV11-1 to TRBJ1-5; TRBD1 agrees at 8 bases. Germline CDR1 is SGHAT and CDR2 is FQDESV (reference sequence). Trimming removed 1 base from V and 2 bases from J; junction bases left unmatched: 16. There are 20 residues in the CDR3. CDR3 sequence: CASSLGLGQGFGIRNQPQHF. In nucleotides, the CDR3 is TGTGCCAGCAGCTTAGGCCTTGGACAGGGCTTTGGTATCCGCAATCAGCCCCAGCATTTT.

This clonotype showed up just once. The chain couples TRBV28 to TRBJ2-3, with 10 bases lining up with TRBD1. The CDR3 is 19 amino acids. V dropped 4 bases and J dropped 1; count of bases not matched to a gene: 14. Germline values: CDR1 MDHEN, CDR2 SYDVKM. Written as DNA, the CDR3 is TGTGCCAGCAGTTCCCCACGATCAGCCGGGACAGGGGGCACAGATACGCAGTATTTT. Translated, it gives CASSSPRSAGTGGTDTQYF.